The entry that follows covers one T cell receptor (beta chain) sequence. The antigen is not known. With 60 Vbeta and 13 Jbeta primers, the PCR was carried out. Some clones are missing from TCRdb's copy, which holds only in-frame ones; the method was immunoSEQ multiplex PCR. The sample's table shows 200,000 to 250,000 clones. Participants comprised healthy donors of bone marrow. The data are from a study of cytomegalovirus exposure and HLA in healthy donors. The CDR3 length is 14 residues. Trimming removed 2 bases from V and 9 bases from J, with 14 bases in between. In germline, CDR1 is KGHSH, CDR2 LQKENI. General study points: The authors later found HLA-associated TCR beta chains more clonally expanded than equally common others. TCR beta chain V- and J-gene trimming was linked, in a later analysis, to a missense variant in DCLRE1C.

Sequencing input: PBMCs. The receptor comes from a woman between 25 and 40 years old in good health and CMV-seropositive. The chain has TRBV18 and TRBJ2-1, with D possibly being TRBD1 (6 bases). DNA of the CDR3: TGTGCCAGCTCACCATCCAGGGGCCAGGGTGAGCAGTTCTTC. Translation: CASSPSRGQGEQFF.